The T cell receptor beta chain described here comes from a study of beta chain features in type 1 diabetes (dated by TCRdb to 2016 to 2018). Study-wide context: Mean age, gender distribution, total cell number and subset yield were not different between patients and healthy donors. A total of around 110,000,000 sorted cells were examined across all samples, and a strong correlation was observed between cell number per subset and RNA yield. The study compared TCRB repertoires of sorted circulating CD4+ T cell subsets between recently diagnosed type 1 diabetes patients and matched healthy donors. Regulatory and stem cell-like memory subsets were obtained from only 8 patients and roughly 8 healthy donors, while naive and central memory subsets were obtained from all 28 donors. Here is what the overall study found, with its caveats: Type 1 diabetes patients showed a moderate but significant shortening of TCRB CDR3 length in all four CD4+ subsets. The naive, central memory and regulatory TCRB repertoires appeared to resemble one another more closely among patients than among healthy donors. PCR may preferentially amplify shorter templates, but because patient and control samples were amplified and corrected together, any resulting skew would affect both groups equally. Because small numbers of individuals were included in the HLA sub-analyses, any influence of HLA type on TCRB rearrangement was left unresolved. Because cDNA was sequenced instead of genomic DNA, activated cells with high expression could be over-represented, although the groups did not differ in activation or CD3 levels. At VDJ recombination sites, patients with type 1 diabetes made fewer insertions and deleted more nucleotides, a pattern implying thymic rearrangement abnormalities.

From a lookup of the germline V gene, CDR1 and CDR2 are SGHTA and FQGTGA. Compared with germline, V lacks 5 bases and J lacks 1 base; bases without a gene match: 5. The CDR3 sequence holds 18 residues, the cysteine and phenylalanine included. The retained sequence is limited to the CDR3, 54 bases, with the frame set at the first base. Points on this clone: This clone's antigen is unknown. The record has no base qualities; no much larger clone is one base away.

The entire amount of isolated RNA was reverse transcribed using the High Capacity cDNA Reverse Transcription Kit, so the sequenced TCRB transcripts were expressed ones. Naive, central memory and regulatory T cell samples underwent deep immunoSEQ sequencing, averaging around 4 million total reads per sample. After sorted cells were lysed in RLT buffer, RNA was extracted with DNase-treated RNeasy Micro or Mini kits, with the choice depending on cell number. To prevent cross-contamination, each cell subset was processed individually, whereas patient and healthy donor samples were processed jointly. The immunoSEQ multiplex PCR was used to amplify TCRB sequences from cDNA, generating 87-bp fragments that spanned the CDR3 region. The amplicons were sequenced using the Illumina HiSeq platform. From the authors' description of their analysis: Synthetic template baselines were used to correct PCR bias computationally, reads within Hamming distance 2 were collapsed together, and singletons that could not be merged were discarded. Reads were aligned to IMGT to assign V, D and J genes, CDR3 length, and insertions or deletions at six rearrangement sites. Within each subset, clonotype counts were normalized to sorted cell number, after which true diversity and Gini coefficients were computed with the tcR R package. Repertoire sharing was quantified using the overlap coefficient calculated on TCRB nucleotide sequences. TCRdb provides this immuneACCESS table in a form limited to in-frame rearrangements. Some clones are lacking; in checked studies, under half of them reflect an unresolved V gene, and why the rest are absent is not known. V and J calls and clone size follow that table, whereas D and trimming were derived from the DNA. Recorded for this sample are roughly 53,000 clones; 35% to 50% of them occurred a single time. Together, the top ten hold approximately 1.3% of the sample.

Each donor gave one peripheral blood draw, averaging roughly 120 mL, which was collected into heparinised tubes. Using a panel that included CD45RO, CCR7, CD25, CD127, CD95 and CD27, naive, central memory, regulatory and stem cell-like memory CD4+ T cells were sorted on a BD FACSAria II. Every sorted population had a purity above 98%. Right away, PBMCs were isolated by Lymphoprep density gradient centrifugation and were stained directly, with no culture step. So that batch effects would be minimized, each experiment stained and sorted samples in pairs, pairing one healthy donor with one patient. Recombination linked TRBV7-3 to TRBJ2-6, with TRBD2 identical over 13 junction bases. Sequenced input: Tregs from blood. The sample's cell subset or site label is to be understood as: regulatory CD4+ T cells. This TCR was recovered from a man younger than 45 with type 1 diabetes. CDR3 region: CASSLGLAGPSGANVLTF. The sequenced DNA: TGTGCCAGCAGCCTGGGACTAGCGGGACCATCTGGGGCCAACGTCCTGACTTTC.